This is a list of T cell receptor beta chains from one sample in a study of cytomegalovirus exposure and HLA in healthy donors. The protocol was immunoSEQ multiplex PCR, while the TCRdb copy is restricted to in-frame clones and leaves out a portion. The sample has about 130,000 clones; the top ten hold more than 1.5%. Sequenced input: PBMCs. These TCRs come from a woman between 40 and 55 years old in good health and CMV-seropositive. CDR3s include the opening cysteine and the closing phenylalanine or tryptophan. The D gene is left open where the match is weak.

d_gene | j_gene | v_gene | CDR3nt | CDR3aa
NA | TRBJ2-3 | TRBV9 | TGTGCCAGCAGCGTAGCCAGCGGGAGCACAGATACGCAGTATTTT | CASSVASGSTDTQYF
NA | TRBJ2-1 | TRBV29-1 | TGCAGCGCACCTGACGGGAGCTCCTACAATGAGCAGTTCTTC | CSAPDGSSYNEQFF
NA | TRBJ2-6 | TRBV5-6 | TGTGCCAGCAGCTTGGATGTCAGGGTGAGCTCTGGGGCCAACGTCCTGACTTTC | CASSLDVRVSSGANVLTF
TRBD1 | TRBJ2-7 | TRBV30 | TGTGCCTGGAGTGTAAGGGACAGGGGAATGTACGAGCAGTACTTC | CAWSVRDRGMYEQYF
TRBD2 | TRBJ2-2 | TRBV5-6 | TGTGCCAGCAGCTTGGGTGCGGGAGCCGGGGAGCTGTTTTTT | CASSLGAGAGELFF
TRBD1 | TRBJ2-5 | TRBV29-1 | TGCAGCGTTCTCCGGACAGGGGTGCTCCAAGAGACCCAGTACTTC | CSVLRTGVLQETQYF
NA | TRBJ2-7 | TRBV25-1 | TGTGCCAGCAGTGGACCCGACAGTACGTCCTCCTACGAGCAGTACTTC | CASSGPDSTSSYEQYF
NA | TRBJ2-7 | TRBV5-1 | TGCGCCAGCAGCTTTCCAGGGGCCCGTTACGAGCAGTACTTC | CASSFPGARYEQYF
NA | TRBJ1-2 | TRBV19 | TGTGCCAGTAGTATAGAGGGCAGGCCCTACACCTTC | CASSIEGRPYTF
NA | TRBJ1-2 | TRBV28 | TGTGCCAGCAGTCTGACACCTAACTATGGCTACACCTTC | CASSLTPNYGYTF
TRBD1 | TRBJ2-2 | TRBV27 | TGTGCCAGCAGTTTAGACAGGGCGAACACCGGGGAGCTGTTTTTT | CASSLDRANTGELFF
TRBD1 | TRBJ2-7 | TRBV28 | TGTGCCAGCAGTTTCCGGGACAGGGTGCGCGAGCAGTACTTC | CASSFRDRVREQYF
TRBD2 | TRBJ2-2 | TRBV9 | TGTGCCAGCAGCCAGGGACTAGCGGCGAACACCGGGGAGCTGTTTTTT | CASSQGLAANTGELFF
TRBD1 | TRBJ1-2 | TRBV6-5 | TGTGCCAGCAGTTCCTACGGACAGGGGGGAAAAGGTGGCTACACCTTC | CASSSYGQGGKGGYTF
TRBD2 | TRBJ2-1 | TRBV10-3 | TGTGCCATCAGTGGACTAGCGGGTCGGCCAGACTACAATGAGCAGTTCTTC | CAISGLAGRPDYNEQFF